This T cell receptor (beta chain) is from a study of T cell repertoires in cytomegalovirus infection. Study context: In the study, CMV epitopes included recently identified HLA-C-restricted and well-studied HLA-B-restricted ones. Public TCR beta signatures were indicative of both CMV infection and a matching HLA type.

V dropped 7 bases and J dropped 5 bases, with 14 bases sitting between them. Per germline, CDR1 LGHNT and CDR2 FRNRAP. The CDR3 extends over 13 amino acids. TCRdb ran MiXCR on the reads and lists one entry per CDR3 protein. The table has roughly 990,000 distinct CDR3 sequences, roughly 30% seen once; the top ten hold roughly 13%. Only a few counts were recorded for this clonotype. What it recognizes is unknown. The study's findings and limits: The ex vivo response showed dominance by HLA-C-restricted CMV-specific TCR beta clonotypes. The study identified carriers of CMV plus the relevant HLA from cumulative public TCR beta family frequency.

This TCR was recovered from a human donor in good health (CMV status not recorded). Some clones in this sample may be carry-over from other donors' samples. Sequenced material: cultured CD8+ T cells from PBMCs, taken from culture after CMV antigen stimulation. The chain is built from TRBV12-5 and TRBJ2-5, with a weak D call TRBD2 (5 bases). The CDR3: CASDTEADETQYF. In nucleotides, the CDR3 is TGTGCTAGTGACACGGAGGCCGATGAGACCCAGTACTTC.